The 14 T cell receptor beta chains listed next were all sequenced from one sample in a study of T cells after yellow fever vaccination. TCRdb itself ran the 5' RACE reads through MiXCR, one entry per CDR3 protein. The sample shows almost 600,000 distinct CDR3 sequences, roughly 14% of them seen only once. The sample consisted of PBMCs, taken on the day of the yellow fever booster vaccination. These receptors were taken from a man aged 25-40 years who received the YFV17D yellow fever vaccine.

This clonotype was seen a few times. The chain carries TRBV6-1 and TRBJ2-7; D is unclear. CDR3 size: 11 residues. In germline, CDR1 is MNHNS, CDR2 SASEGT. Trimming cost V 0 bases and J 6 bases, with 3 bases left between them. The CDR3 DNA reads TGTGCCAGCAGTGAAGCGACCGAGCAGTACTTC. Protein: CASSEATEQYF.

V usage is TRBV28 and J usage is TRBJ2-7, with TRBD1 matching 7 bases. Trimming at V came to 8 bases and at J to 6 bases, leaving 10 bases not matched to a gene. The CDR3 runs 13 residues. Germline values: CDR1 MDHEN, CDR2 SYDVKM. Written as DNA, the CDR3 is TGTGCCAGCGTCCCCGTGGCAGGGGGCGAGCAGTACTTC. Protein: CASVPVAGGEQYF. Together with reference TRBV28 and TRBJ2-7, the CDR3 gives the full variable domain: DVKVTQSSRYLVKRTGEKVFLECVQDMDHENMFWYRQDPGLGLRLIYFSYDVKMKEKGDIPEGYSVSREKKERFSLILESASTNQTSMYLCASVPVAGGEQYFGPGTRLTVT.

There are many counts of this clonotype. The V call is TRBV27, the J call TRBJ2-7, with D tentatively TRBD1 (5 bases). The CDR3 contains 13 residues. Germline V gene lookup returns CDR1 MNHEY and CDR2 SMNVEV (reference sequence). V was clipped by 10 bases and J by 2 bases, with 15 bases between them. CDR3 residues: CATLSRTTYEQYF. CDR3 nucleotide sequence: TGTGCCACCTTGTCCAGGACAACCTACGAGCAGTACTTC.

The chain employs TRBV9 and TRBJ2-4, with D hard to call. CDR1 is SGDLS and CDR2 is YYNGEE in the germline V gene. Trimming cost V 0 bases and J 1 base, with 2 bases left between them. The CDR3 sequence is 13 residues long. The CDR3 sequence is CASSVVAKNIQYF. As DNA, the CDR3 is TGTGCCAGCAGCGTAGTGGCCAAAAACATTCAGTACTTC.

V gene TRBV5-1 combines with J gene TRBJ2-5; no clear D gene. CDR1 and CDR2 (germline): SGHRS, YFSETQ. This CDR3 has 14 residues. V lost 1 base to trimming and J lost 0 bases, with 7 bases between them. The CDR3 region has the DNA TGCGCCAGCAGCTTGAGGCAGTACCAAGAGACCCAGTACTTC. Its protein is CASSLRQYQETQYF.

In its sample, this clonotype was seen a few times. The chain couples TRBV24-1 to TRBJ2-3; D not certain. The CDR3 is 13 residues long. Trimming took 4 bases from V and 6 from J, leaving 10 bases between them. Germline CDR1 and CDR2: KGHDR and SFDVKD. In DNA form, the CDR3 reads TGTGCCACCAGTGAGTTGGCCGCTGATACGCAGTATTTT. Its protein product is CATSELAADTQYF.

This rearrangement joins TRBV19 to TRBJ1-1; a possible D gene is TRBD1 (6 bases). The CDR3 covers 13 residues. The germline V and J ends were trimmed by 7 bases and 6 bases, with 15 bases remaining between them. From germline, CDR1 is LNHDA and CDR2 SQIVND (reference sequence). The CDR3: CASKTQGEAEAFF. The CDR3 nucleotides are TGTGCCAGTAAAACACAGGGTGAAGCTGAAGCTTTCTTT.

The CDR3 bases are TGTGCCAGCACCCCCAGTCGTCTGTCCGGGGAGCTGTTTTTT. This sequence encodes CASTPSRLSGELFF. This chain joins TRBV12-3 or TRBV12-4 and TRBJ2-2; D gene uncertain. This CDR3 spans 14 amino acids. The V and J ends lost 7 bases and 6 bases respectively, with 15 bases between them.

The V and J genes are TRBV6-2 or TRBV6-3 and TRBJ2-7; D is unresolved. This CDR3 comprises 13 residues. CDR1 is MNHEY and CDR2 is SVGEGT in the germline V gene. With 2 bases removed from V and 3 bases from J, the gap between germline ends came to 8 bases. The CDR3 loop is CASSYQGVYEQYF. CDR3 nucleotide sequence: TGTGCCAGCAGTTACCAAGGCGTCTACGAGCAGTACTTC.

The table lists this clonotype with a few counts. This chain links TRBV7-9 with TRBJ2-7; perhaps TRBD2 as D (5 bases). The germline CDR1 and CDR2 sequences are SEHNR and FQNEAQ (reference sequence). V gave up 8 bases and J gave up 5 bases, with 13 bases separating them. The CDR3 totals 12 residues. CDR3 DNA sequence: TGTGCCAGCCACAAACGGGGTGACGAGCAGTACTTC. This sequence encodes CASHKRGDEQYF.

The gene calls are TRBV6-2 or TRBV6-3 and TRBJ2-5, with a weak D call TRBD2 (6 bases). This CDR3 has 15 amino acids. Between the trimmed V and J ends, which lost 2 bases and 1 base, there was a span of 11 bases. CDR1 is MNHEY, CDR2 SVGEGT, per germline. CDR3 coding DNA: TGTGCCAGCAGTTACGAGGCGGGGAGCCAAGAGACCCAGTACTTC. It codes for CASSYEAGSQETQYF.

The V call is TRBV9, the J call TRBJ2-5; no clear D. Trimming shortened V by 0 bases and J by 1 base, and 7 bases separated the two germline ends. This CDR3 spans 14 amino acids. The germline gives CDR1 SGDLS, CDR2 YYNGEE. The CDR3 here is CASSVGPGQETQYF. DNA of the CDR3: TGTGCCAGCAGCGTAGGGCCAGGCCAAGAGACCCAGTACTTC.

The rearrangement joins TRBV27 to TRBJ2-7; 13 bases map to TRBD2. V trimming: 2 bases; J trimming: 5 bases; junction bases outside the gene matches: 6. Germline lookup yields CDR1 MNHEY and CDR2 SMNVEV (reference sequence). The CDR3 runs 16 residues. CDR3 residues: CASSLLGLAGVDEQYF. The CDR3 bases are TGTGCCAGCAGTTTACTCGGACTAGCGGGAGTGGACGAGCAGTACTTC.

This clonotype was observed a few times. The V call is TRBV4-3, the J call TRBJ2-7; D is ambiguous. The CDR3 is made up of 15 amino acids. Trimming pared 4 bases from V and 2 bases from J, leaving 15 bases between. CDR1 is LGHNA and CDR2 is YSLEER in the germline V gene. The CDR3 reads CASSPSGQAAYEQYF. CDR3 DNA sequence: TGCGCCAGCAGCCCTTCTGGGCAGGCGGCCTACGAGCAGTACTTC.